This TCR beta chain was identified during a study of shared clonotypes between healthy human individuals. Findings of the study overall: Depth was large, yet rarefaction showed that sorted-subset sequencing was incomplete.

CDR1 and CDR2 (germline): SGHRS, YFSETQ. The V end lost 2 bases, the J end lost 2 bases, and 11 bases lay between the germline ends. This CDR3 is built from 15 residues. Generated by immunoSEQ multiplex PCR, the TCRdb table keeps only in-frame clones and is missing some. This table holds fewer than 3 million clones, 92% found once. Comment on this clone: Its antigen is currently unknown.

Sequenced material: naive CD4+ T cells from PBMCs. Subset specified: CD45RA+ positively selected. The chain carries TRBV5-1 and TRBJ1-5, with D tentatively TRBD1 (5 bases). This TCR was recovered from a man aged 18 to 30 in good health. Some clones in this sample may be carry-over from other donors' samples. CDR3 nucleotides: TGCGCCAGCAGCTTCCGGGGGGAAGGCAATCAGCCCCAGCATTTT. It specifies CASSFRGEGNQPQHF.